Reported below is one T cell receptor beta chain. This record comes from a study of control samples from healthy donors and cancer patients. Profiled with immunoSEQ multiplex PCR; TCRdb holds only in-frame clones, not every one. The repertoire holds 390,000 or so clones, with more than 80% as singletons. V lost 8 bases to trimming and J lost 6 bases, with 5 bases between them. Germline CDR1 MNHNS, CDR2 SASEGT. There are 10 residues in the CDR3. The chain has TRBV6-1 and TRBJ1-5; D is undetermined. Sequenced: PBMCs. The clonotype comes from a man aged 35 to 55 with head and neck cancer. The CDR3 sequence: CASARQPQHF. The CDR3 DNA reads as TGTGCCAGCGCGCGTCAGCCCCAGCATTTT.